This TCR beta chain was profiled in a study of blood T cell repertoires in COVID-19. Germline lookup yields CDR1 LNHDA and CDR2 SQIVND (reference sequence). V lost 3 bases and J lost 1; bases outside the gene matches: 8. The CDR3 spans 16 residues. Data came from immunoSEQ multiplex PCR; TCRdb stores just in-frame clones and leaves some out. The profile shows approximately 220,000 clones, approximately 80% of them singletons. This chain links TRBV19 with TRBJ1-1, with 7 bases fitting TRBD1. The TCR originated in a man aged 40-55 years with acute or convalescent COVID-19. The sequencing input was peripheral blood. The CDR3: CASSIGVGTANTEAFF. For the CDR3, the DNA is TGTGCCAGTAGTATTGGGGTTGGGACAGCGAACACTGAAGCTTTCTTT.